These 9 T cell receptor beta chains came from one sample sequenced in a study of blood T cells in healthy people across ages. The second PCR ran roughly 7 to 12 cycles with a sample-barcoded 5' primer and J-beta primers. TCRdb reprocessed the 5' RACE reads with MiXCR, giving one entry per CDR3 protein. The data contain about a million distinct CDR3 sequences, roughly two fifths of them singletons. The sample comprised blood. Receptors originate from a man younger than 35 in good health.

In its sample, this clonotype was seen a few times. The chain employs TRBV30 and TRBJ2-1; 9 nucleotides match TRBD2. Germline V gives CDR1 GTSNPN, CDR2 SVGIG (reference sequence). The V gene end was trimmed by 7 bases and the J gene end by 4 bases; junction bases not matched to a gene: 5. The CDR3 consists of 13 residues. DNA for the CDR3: TGTGCCTCTGAGACTAGCGGTTACAATGAGCAGTTCTTC. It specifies CASETSGYNEQFF.

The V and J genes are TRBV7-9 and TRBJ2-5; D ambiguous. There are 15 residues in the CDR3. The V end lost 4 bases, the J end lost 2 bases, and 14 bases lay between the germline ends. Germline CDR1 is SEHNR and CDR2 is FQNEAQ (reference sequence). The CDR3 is CASSYHGRLQETQYF. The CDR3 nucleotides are TGTGCCAGCAGCTACCATGGACGTTTACAAGAGACCCAGTACTTC.

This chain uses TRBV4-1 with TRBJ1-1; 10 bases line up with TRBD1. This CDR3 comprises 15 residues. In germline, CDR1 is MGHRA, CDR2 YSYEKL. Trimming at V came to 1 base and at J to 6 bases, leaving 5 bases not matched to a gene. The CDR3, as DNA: TGCGCCAGCAGCCAAGTCAGGGACAGGGGCCCTGAAGCTTTCTTT. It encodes CASSQVRDRGPEAFF.

CDR3 coding DNA: TGTGCCAGCAGCTCAACGGACAGGTCCGGCTACACCTTC. Its protein is CASSSTDRSGYTF. This sequence joins TRBV6-5 and TRBJ1-2; TRBD1 matches 7 bases. Per the germline V gene, CDR1 is MNHEY and CDR2 is SVGAGI. The V segment lost 6 bases and the J segment 8 bases; nucleotides outside the gene matches: 9. The CDR3 has 13 amino acids.

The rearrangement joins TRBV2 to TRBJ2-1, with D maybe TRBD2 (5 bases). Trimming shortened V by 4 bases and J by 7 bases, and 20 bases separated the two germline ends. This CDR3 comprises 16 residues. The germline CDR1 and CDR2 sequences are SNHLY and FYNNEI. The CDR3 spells CASSATRVFRLNEQFF. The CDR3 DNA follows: TGTGCCAGCAGTGCAACGAGGGTATTCCGTCTAAATGAGCAGTTCTTC.

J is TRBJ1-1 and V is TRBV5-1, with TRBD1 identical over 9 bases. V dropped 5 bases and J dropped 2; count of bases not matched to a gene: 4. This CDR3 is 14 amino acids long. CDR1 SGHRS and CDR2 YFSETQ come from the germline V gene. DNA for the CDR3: TGCGCCAGCAGACGGACAGGGGAAAACACTGAAGCTTTCTTT. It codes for CASRRTGENTEAFF.

CDR3 protein: CASSQATGRGTDTQYF. The CDR3 DNA is TGCGCCAGCAGTCAAGCCACAGGGAGAGGCACAGATACGCAGTATTTT. The rearrangement links TRBV23-1 to TRBJ2-3; tentatively, D is TRBD1 (6 bases). TRBV23-1 qualifies as an ORF whose function is uncertain. Trimming removed 2 bases from V and 1 base from J, with 13 bases in between. CDR3 length: 16 amino acids.

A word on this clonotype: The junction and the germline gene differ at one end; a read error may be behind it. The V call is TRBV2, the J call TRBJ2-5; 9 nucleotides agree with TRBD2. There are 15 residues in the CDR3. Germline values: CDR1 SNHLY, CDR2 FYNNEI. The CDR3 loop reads CANSEQGLAPETQYF. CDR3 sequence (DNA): TGTGCCAACAGTGAGCAGGGACTAGCTCCGGAGACCCAGTACTTC.

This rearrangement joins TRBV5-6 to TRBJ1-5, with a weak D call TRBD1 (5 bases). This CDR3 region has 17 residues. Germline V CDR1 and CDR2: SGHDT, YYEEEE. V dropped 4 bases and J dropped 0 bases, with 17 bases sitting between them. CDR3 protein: CASSVSTGPHSNQPQHF. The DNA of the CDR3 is TGTGCCAGCAGCGTAAGCACAGGACCACATAGCAATCAGCCCCAGCATTTT.